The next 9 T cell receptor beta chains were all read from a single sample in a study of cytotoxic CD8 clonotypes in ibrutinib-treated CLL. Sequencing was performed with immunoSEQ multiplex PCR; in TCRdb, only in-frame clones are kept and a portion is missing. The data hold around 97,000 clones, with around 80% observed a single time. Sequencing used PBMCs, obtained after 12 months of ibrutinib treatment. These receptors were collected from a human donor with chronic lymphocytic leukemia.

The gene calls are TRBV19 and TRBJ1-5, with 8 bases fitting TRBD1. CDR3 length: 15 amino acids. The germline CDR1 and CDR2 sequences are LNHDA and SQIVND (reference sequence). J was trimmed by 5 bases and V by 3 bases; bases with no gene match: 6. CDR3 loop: CASSILTGGDQPQHF. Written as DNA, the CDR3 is TGTGCCAGTAGTATCCTAACAGGGGGTGATCAGCCCCAGCATTTT. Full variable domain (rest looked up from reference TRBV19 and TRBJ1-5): DGGITQSPKYLFRKEGQNVTLSCEQNLNHDAMYWYRQDPGQGLRLIYYSQIVNDFQKGDIAEGYSVSREKKESFPLTVTSAQKNPTAFYLCASSILTGGDQPQHFGDGTRLSIL.

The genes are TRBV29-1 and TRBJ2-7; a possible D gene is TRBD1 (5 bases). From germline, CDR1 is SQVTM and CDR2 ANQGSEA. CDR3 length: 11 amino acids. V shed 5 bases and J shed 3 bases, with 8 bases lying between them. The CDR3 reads CSVWQGYEQYF. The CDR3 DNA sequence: TGCAGCGTTTGGCAGGGCTACGAGCAGTACTTC.

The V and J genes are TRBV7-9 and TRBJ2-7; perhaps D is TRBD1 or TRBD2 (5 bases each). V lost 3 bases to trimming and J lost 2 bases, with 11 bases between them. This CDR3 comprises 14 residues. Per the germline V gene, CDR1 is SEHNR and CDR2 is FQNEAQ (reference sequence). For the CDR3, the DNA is TGTGCCAGCAGCTTTTCCGGGGCCGCCTACGAGCAGTACTTC. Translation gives CASSFSGAAYEQYF.

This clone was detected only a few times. The CDR3: CASSYGDQETQYF. For the CDR3, the DNA is TGTGCCAGCAGCTACGGCGATCAAGAGACCCAGTACTTC. The genes are TRBV5-4 and TRBJ2-5, with D unclear. The CDR3 is 13 amino acids. Germline V CDR1 and CDR2: SGHNT, YYREEE (reference sequence). V was trimmed by 3 bases and J by 2 bases, leaving 8 bases between them.

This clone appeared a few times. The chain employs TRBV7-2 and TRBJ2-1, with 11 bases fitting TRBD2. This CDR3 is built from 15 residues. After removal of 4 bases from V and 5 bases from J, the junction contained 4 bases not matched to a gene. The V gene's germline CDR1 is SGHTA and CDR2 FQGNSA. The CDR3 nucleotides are TGTGCCAGCAGCTCACTAGCGGGGGCTCACAATGAGCAGTTCTTC. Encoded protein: CASSSLAGAHNEQFF.

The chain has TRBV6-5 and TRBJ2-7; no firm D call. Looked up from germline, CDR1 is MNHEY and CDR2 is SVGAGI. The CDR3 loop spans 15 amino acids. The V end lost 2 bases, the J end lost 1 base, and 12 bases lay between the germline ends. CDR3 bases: TGTGCCAGCAGTTACGGGCCCCCCCAGTCCTACGAGCAGTACTTC. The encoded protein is CASSYGPPQSYEQYF.

The CDR3 loop reads CASRAGDSNNQPQHF. CDR3 coding DNA: TGTGCCAGTAGAGCAGGGGACAGTAACAATCAGCCCCAGCATTTT. The V gene is TRBV19, the J gene TRBJ1-5; 7 bases line up with TRBD1. Germline lookup yields CDR1 LNHDA and CDR2 SQIVND (reference sequence). The CDR3 totals 15 residues. V lost 6 bases and J lost 3; bases outside the gene matches: 8.

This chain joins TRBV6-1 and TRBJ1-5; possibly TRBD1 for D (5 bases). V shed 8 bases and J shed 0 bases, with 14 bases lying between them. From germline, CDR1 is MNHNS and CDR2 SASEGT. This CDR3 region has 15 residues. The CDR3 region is CASRDGRYSNQPQHF. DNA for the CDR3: TGTGCCAGCCGGGACGGGCGCTATAGCAATCAGCCCCAGCATTTT.

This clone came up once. CDR3 nucleotides: TGTGCCAGCCAGGTCGGGACAGGGTCTACCGGGGAGCTGTTTTTT. Translating gives CASQVGTGSTGELFF. The chain carries TRBV7-3 and TRBJ2-2; 9 positions match TRBD1. The CDR3 spans 15 residues. From germline, CDR1 is SGHTA and CDR2 FQGTGA. V lost 8 bases to trimming and J lost 5 bases; unmatched junction nucleotides: 9. Using reference TRBV7-3 and TRBJ2-2 for the parts outside the CDR3, the full variable domain is GAGVSQTPSNKVTEKGKYVELRCDPISGHTALYWYRQSLGQGPEFLIYFQGTGAADDSGLPNDRFFAVRPEGSVSTLKIQRTERGDSAVYLCASQVGTGSTGELFFGEGSRLTVL.